Below are 26 T cell receptor beta chains sequenced from a single sample in a study of CD8+CD57+ T cells in acquired aplastic anemia. Profiling of TCR beta VDJ combinations and CDR3 sequences used genomic DNA as template. Each CDR3 protein gets one entry after TCRdb re-called the reads with MiXCR. In the table there are some 280,000 distinct CDR3 sequences, approximately 57% of which are singletons. Sequences were obtained from sorted CD4+, CD8+, or CD8+CD57+ T cells (not recorded which) from PBMCs. These receptors came from a human donor with severe aplastic anemia or a healthy control (not recorded which).

This clonotype was seen once. The rearrangement links TRBV7-9 to TRBJ2-7, with D perhaps being TRBD1 or TRBD2 (6 bases each). Germline V gene lookup returns CDR1 SEHNR and CDR2 FQNEAQ (reference sequence). Trimming pared 1 base from V and 6 bases from J, leaving 19 bases between. The CDR3 has 16 amino acids. CDR3 DNA sequence: TGTGCCAGCAGCTTAGAATATTGGGGGCAGGGAGGCGAGCAGTACTTC. Protein sequence: CASSLEYWGQGGEQYF.

This clonotype has a count of ten or more. This chain connects TRBV19 to TRBJ2-7; TRBD1 matches at 8 bases. With 5 bases clipped from V and 3 bases from J, the junction kept 9 bases outside the gene matches. Germline lookup yields CDR1 LNHDA and CDR2 SQIVND (reference sequence). The CDR3 runs 15 residues. CDR3 region: CASSAGQGKNYEQYF. The CDR3 region has the DNA TGTGCCAGTAGTGCCGGACAGGGAAAAAACTACGAGCAGTACTTC.

J is TRBJ2-7 and V is TRBV2; D call uncertain. CDR3 size: 16 residues. Trimming removed 6 bases from V and 2 bases from J, with 20 bases in between. The germline gives CDR1 SNHLY, CDR2 FYNNEI. DNA of the CDR3: TGTGCCAGCAGGCCCCCGGCGGCAGGAGAAGCCTACGAGCAGTACTTC. It translates to CASRPPAAGEAYEQYF.

The chain has TRBV24-1 and TRBJ1-5; TRBD1 agrees at 7 bases. This CDR3 is built from 17 residues. Germline V gene data show CDR1 as KGHDR and CDR2 as SFDVKD. After removal of 4 bases from V and 1 base from J, the junction contained 9 bases not matched to a gene. CDR3 nucleotide sequence: TGTGCCACCAGTGACCTTACAGGGGATGGGAGCAATCAGCCCCAGCATTTT. Protein product: CATSDLTGDGSNQPQHF.

This clonotype was found a few times. The chain is built from TRBV2 and TRBJ2-2; tentative D call: TRBD2 (6 bases). V dropped 0 bases and J dropped 7 bases, with 12 bases sitting between them. This CDR3 has 15 amino acids. The germline V gene encodes CDR1 SNHLY and CDR2 FYNNEI. The CDR3 reads CASSEARGVGGELFF. The CDR3 bases are TGTGCCAGCAGTGAAGCGCGCGGGGTGGGCGGGGAGCTGTTTTTT.

This clonotype has just a few counts. This chain links TRBV20-1 with TRBJ1-6, with D possibly being TRBD1 (5 bases). Per the germline V gene, CDR1 is DFQATT and CDR2 is SNEGSKA (reference sequence). V shed 6 bases and J shed 4 bases, with 10 bases lying between them. The CDR3 runs to 13 residues. The CDR3 sequence: CSATGGYNSPLHF. The CDR3 DNA sequence: TGCAGTGCCACGGGGGGGTATAATTCACCCCTCCACTTT.

V usage is TRBV2 and J usage is TRBJ2-3, with 7 bases fitting TRBD2. There are 15 residues in the CDR3. Trimming cost V 6 bases and J 2 bases; bases outside gene matches: 8. CDR1 and CDR2 from the germline V gene are SNHLY and FYNNEI. CDR3 protein: CASSENSGYTDTQYF. CDR3 sequence (DNA): TGTGCCAGCAGCGAGAATAGCGGGTACACAGATACGCAGTATTTT.

Many counts were recorded for this clonotype. The V call is TRBV19, the J call TRBJ1-2; the D is unclear. This CDR3 contains 11 residues. Between the trimmed V and J ends, which lost 11 bases and 1 base, there was a span of 8 bases. CDR1 LNHDA and CDR2 SQIVND come from the germline V gene (reference sequence). The CDR3: CAGRNNYGYTF. The CDR3 DNA reads as TGTGCCGGACGGAATAACTATGGCTACACCTTC.

This clonotype was counted between two and nine times. J is TRBJ1-2 and V is TRBV5-1; D ambiguous. The CDR3 is 12 amino acids. Trimming removed 5 bases at V and 8 bases at J, with 13 bases between. CDR1 is SGHRS and CDR2 is YFSETQ in the germline V gene. The CDR3: CASRLGWEGYTF. DNA for the CDR3: TGCGCCAGCAGGCTGGGATGGGAGGGCTACACCTTC.

The chain employs TRBV20-1 and TRBJ2-7, with 8 bases lining up with TRBD2. The CDR3 consists of 14 residues. Germline V gene sequence: CDR1 DFQATT, CDR2 SNEGSKA (reference sequence). Losses at the gene ends were 6 bases for V and 5 bases for J; bases not matched to a gene: 12. The CDR3 protein is CSAQRRGGWNEQYF. CDR3 bases: TGCAGTGCCCAACGACGGGGGGGCTGGAACGAGCAGTACTTC.

In its sample, this clonotype was seen many times. This sequence joins TRBV20-1 and TRBJ1-5; D is unresolved. The CDR3 runs to 13 residues. Trimming left V 3 bases short and J 6 bases short, with 12 bases between. Looked up from germline, CDR1 is DFQATT and CDR2 is SNEGSKA (reference sequence). This CDR3 reads CSASAGYVQPQHF. The CDR3 coding sequence is TGCAGTGCTAGTGCGGGATACGTTCAGCCCCAGCATTTT.

The V gene is TRBV7-3, the J gene TRBJ1-6; 8 nucleotides align to TRBD1. The CDR3 loop spans 15 amino acids. Looked up from germline, CDR1 is SGHTA and CDR2 is FQGTGA. The J segment lost 9 bases and the V segment lost 5 bases, leaving 9 bases of the junction unmatched. CDR3 DNA sequence: TGTGCCAGCAGCCTGCAACCGGGACAGGCTTCACCCCTCCACTTT. Translating it yields CASSLQPGQASPLHF.

This CDR3 is CSAKHGIVGEKLFF. As DNA, the CDR3 is TGCAGTGCTAAGCACGGGATAGTGGGTGAAAAACTGTTTTTT. The J gene is TRBJ1-4, the V gene TRBV20-1; D gene ambiguous. Germline-derived CDR1 and CDR2 are DFQATT and SNEGSKA (reference sequence). V lost 4 bases to trimming and J lost 7 bases, with 16 bases between them. The CDR3 totals 14 residues.

The chain couples TRBV10-2 to TRBJ1-2; possible D gene TRBD1, 5 bases. V was shortened by 3 bases and J by 1 base, with 6 bases between the two germline ends. This CDR3 contains 13 residues. The germline V gene encodes CDR1 WSHSY and CDR2 SAAADI. The CDR3 DNA reads TGCGCCAGCAGTGAAGACAGTAACTATGGCTACACCTTC. Translated, it gives CASSEDSNYGYTF.

In its sample, this clonotype was seen many times. The chain uses TRBV9 and TRBJ2-3, with 9 bases that match TRBD2. This CDR3 contains 17 residues. V shed 0 bases, J shed 5 bases, and the junction held 10 bases outside the gene matches. Germline V CDR1 and CDR2: SGDLS, YYNGEE. The CDR3 bases are TGTGCCAGCAGCGTAGATCAAGCGGGGGGAGTTATAGATACGCAGTATTTT. As protein: CASSVDQAGGVIDTQYF.

This clonotype has ten or more counts. The J gene is TRBJ2-1, the V gene TRBV4-3; 15 bases line up with TRBD2. V was pared by 4 bases and J by 8 bases, with 9 bases of the junction left unmatched. This CDR3 region has 17 residues. The germline CDR1 and CDR2 sequences are LGHNA and YSLEER. The CDR3 DNA is TGCGCCAGCAGCCCATTAGGACTAGCGGGGGGGCATCATGAGCAGTTCTTC. Translating gives CASSPLGLAGGHHEQFF.

This clonotype was seen repeatedly, ten times or more. The chain combines TRBV3-1 with TRBJ2-5; weak D call: TRBD1 (5 bases). V was pared by 2 bases and J by 4 bases, with 14 bases between. The germline V gene encodes CDR1 LGHDT and CDR2 YNNKEL (reference sequence). The CDR3 has 15 residues. As DNA, the CDR3 is TGTGCCAGCAGCCAAACCCCGACAGTGGGAGAGACCCAGTACTTC. This encodes CASSQTPTVGETQYF.

This clonotype was observed a few times. The chain has TRBV10-3 and TRBJ2-2; D is unclear. Trimming shortened V by 8 bases and J by 6 bases, and 4 bases separated the two germline ends. The germline V gene encodes CDR1 ENHRY and CDR2 SYGVKD. The CDR3 has 10 amino acids. CDR3 residues: CAISSGELFF. CDR3 sequence (DNA): TGTGCCATCTCCTCCGGGGAGCTGTTTTTT.

The chain carries TRBV28 and TRBJ1-4; D uncertain. Germline V gene lookup returns CDR1 MDHEN and CDR2 SYDVKM. The CDR3 spans 16 residues. V lost 4 bases and J 8 bases, leaving 20 bases between the germline ends. CDR3 DNA: TGTGCCAGCAGTTCACCGTATTCGGTAACCTCCGAAAAACTGTTTTTT. This codes for CASSSPYSVTSEKLFF.

This clonotype was recorded many times. The rearrangement joins TRBV11-2 to TRBJ1-5, with 8 bases lining up with TRBD1. CDR3 length equals 15 residues. Germline-derived CDR1 and CDR2 are SGHAT and FQNNGV. After removal of 5 bases from V and 2 bases from J, the junction contained 5 bases not matched to a gene. CDR3 amino acids: CASSIRQGRNQPQHF. CDR3 nucleotides: TGTGCCAGCAGCATCCGACAGGGGCGCAATCAGCCCCAGCATTTT.

V usage is TRBV7-3 and J usage is TRBJ2-3; 8 nucleotides line up with TRBD2. CDR1 is SGHTA and CDR2 is FQGTGA in the germline V gene. V shed 2 bases and J 2 bases; nucleotides not matched to a gene: 9. This CDR3 is 17 amino acids long. CDR3 sequence reads: CASSLSGAGANTDTQYF. In DNA, the CDR3 is TGTGCCAGCAGCTTATCCGGAGCGGGGGCGAACACAGATACGCAGTATTTT.

The chain carries TRBV7-2 and TRBJ1-6; unclear D gene. The germline V and J ends were trimmed by 6 bases and 0 bases, with 3 bases remaining between them. Germline lookup yields CDR1 SGHTA and CDR2 FQGNSA. This CDR3 contains 13 residues. The CDR3: CASRSSYNSPLHF. The DNA of the CDR3 is TGTGCCAGCAGAAGCTCCTATAATTCACCCCTCCACTTT. Full variable domain (outside the CDR3, taken from reference TRBV7-2 and TRBJ1-6): GAGVSQSPSNKVTEKGKDVELRCDPISGHTALYWYRQSLGQGLEFLIYFQGNSAPDKSGLPSDRFSAERTGGSVSTLTIQRTQQEDSAVYLCASRSSYNSPLHFGNGTRLTVT.

This sequence joins TRBV7-2 and TRBJ1-1, with D unresolved. Germline-derived CDR1 and CDR2 are SGHTA and FQGNSA. Between the trimmed V and J ends, which lost 3 bases and 4 bases, there was a span of 18 bases. The CDR3 is 16 amino acids. The CDR3 bases are TGTGCCAGCAGCTTCTCAGAGATGTGGACGTCCACTGAAGCTTTCTTT. It translates to CASSFSEMWTSTEAFF.

V usage is TRBV20-1 and J usage is TRBJ1-6; D is unclear. CDR1 and CDR2 (germline): DFQATT, SNEGSKA (reference sequence). CDR3 length: 15 amino acids. Trimming shortened V by 3 bases and J by 6 bases, and 15 bases separated the two germline ends. Written as DNA, the CDR3 is TGCAGTGCTAGCCCCGGTCCGGACCTTAATTCACCCCTCCACTTT. Amino acids: CSASPGPDLNSPLHF.

This clonotype was counted at least ten times. The chain links TRBV5-5 to TRBJ1-1; 8 nucleotides match TRBD1. Germline CDR1 is SGHKS and CDR2 is YYEKEE (reference sequence). There are 14 residues in the CDR3. The V segment lost 4 bases and the J segment 2 bases; nucleotides outside the gene matches: 4. The CDR3: CASSGGTGNTEAFF. The CDR3 coding sequence is TGTGCCAGCAGCGGTGGGACAGGCAACACTGAAGCTTTCTTT. Variable domain in full (rest from reference TRBV5-5 and TRBJ1-1): DAGVTQSPTHLIKTRGQQVTLRCSPISGHKSVSWYQQVLGQGPQFIFQYYEKEERGRGNFPDRFSARQFPNYSSELNVNALLLGDSALYLCASSGGTGNTEAFFGQGTRLTVV.

Ten or more counts support this clonotype. Just one base apart from a much larger clone, this may be a read error. The CDR3 does not close with the conserved phenylalanine or tryptophan, likely indicating a read error. The chain employs TRBV29-1 and TRBJ2-3; 8 bases are a match to TRBD2. The CDR3 consists of 14 residues. J gave up 2 bases and V 4 bases, and 5 bases lay outside the gene matches. Per the germline V gene, CDR1 is SQVTM and CDR2 is ANQGSEA. The CDR3 sequence: CSVATSAFTDTQYL. Written as DNA, the CDR3 is TGCAGCGTTGCGACTAGCGCATTCACAGATACGCAGTATCTT.